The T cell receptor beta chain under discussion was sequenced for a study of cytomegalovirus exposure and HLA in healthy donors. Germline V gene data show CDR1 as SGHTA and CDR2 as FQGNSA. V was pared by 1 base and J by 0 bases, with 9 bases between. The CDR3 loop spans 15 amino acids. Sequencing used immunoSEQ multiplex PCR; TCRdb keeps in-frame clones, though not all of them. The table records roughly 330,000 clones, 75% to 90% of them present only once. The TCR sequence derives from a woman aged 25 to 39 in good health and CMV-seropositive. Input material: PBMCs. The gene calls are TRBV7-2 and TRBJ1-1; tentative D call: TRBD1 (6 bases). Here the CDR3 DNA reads TGTGCCAGCAGCTTAGTGGGGGGCCTGAACACTGAAGCTTTCTTT. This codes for CASSLVGGLNTEAFF.